The subject of this entry is one TCR beta chain. The antigen is unknown. The record originates from a study of CD8 T cells in ankylosing spondylitis. Germline V gives CDR1 MNHEY, CDR2 SMNVEV (reference sequence). Trimming shortened V by 10 bases and J by 9 bases, and 13 bases separated the two germline ends. The CDR3 runs 11 residues. Libraries of TCR beta came from quantitative 5'-RACE with molecular barcodes. MiXCR, run by TCRdb on the 5' RACE reads, gives a single entry per CDR3 protein. The data show 350,000 to 400,000 distinct CDR3 sequences, with 20% to 25% seen just once and roughly 14% held by the top ten. Study outcomes and limitations: In ankylosing spondylitis blood, a motif of eight highly homologous TCR beta variants appeared characteristic. In ankylosing spondylitis patients, matched synovial fluid reportedly showed significant enrichment of disease-linked clones. Earlier reports found some motif variants in synovial fluid and blood in reactive arthritis.

Sequences were obtained from blood, either unsorted or a sorted T cell fraction (not recorded which). The TCR originated in a male donor with ankylosing spondylitis or in good health (not recorded which). The chain has TRBV27 and TRBJ2-1; D unresolved. The DNA for the CDR3 is TGTGCCATCCTCCCGTCCTCTGAGCAGTTCTTC. It codes for CAILPSSEQFF.